This T cell receptor (beta chain) came from a study of graft-versus-host responses after intestinal transplantation. For the study at large: Grafts that recipients had were multivisceral, liver-intestinal, or isolated intestinal transplants. Every one of the recipients received anti-thymocyte globulin induction and afterwards took tacrolimus and steroids for about 3 years.

General study points: The presence of high graft-versus-host to host-versus-graft clonal ratios in allografts characterized patients with graft-donor T cell macrochimerism. Researchers found GvH clones in recipient marrow, and some showed up first in ileum or blood.

The protocol was immunoSEQ multiplex PCR, while the TCRdb copy is restricted to in-frame clones and leaves out a portion. The data hold 75,000 to 95,000 clones, with about 92% observed a single time. The germline V gene encodes CDR1 SQVTM and CDR2 ANQGSEA. The V end lost 3 bases, the J end lost 8 bases, and 25 bases lay between the germline ends. CDR3 length: 16 residues. In the case of this clone: Its matching antigen is unknown.

The sequenced sample was unstimulated CD8+ T cells sorted from spleen or lymph node cells, obtained before intestinal transplant. The receptor comes from a human donor who received an intestinal transplant. This sequence joins TRBV29-1 and TRBJ1-1, with D possibly being TRBD1 (5 bases). The CDR3 DNA sequence: TGCAGCGTTGACCAGGGCGTGAGCCCCCGGCGCCCCGAAGCTTTCTTT. Its translation is CSVDQGVSPRRPEAFF.